This T cell receptor beta chain appears in the sequencing data of a study of Tregs in tolerant kidney transplant recipients. Study-wide results and caveats: Biological reproducibility was not directly addressed in this study. Validation in larger populations is needed because few patients were studied.

Unstimulated Tregs (CD4+CD25+CD127-) and CD4+CD25- non-Tregs were sorted from PBMCs. Comments on this clone: Its antigen is unidentified.

This CDR3 contains 14 residues. Germline V lookup: CDR1 PRHDT, CDR2 FYEKMQ (reference sequence). V was cut by 5 bases and J by 3 bases, with 14 bases left in between. The method was immunoSEQ multiplex PCR; TCRdb's version includes in-frame clones alone and lacks a portion of them. Of approximately 60,000 clones in the sample, around 83% were seen once. This sequence joins TRBV13 and TRBJ2-7; TRBD2 is a possible D gene (5 bases). The clonotype originates from a human donor in good health. Sequenced input: CD4+ T cells from blood. The CDR3 DNA sequence: TGTGCCAGCAGCCCACCTGGACTTAACTACGAGCAGTACTTC. Protein product: CASSPPGLNYEQYF.